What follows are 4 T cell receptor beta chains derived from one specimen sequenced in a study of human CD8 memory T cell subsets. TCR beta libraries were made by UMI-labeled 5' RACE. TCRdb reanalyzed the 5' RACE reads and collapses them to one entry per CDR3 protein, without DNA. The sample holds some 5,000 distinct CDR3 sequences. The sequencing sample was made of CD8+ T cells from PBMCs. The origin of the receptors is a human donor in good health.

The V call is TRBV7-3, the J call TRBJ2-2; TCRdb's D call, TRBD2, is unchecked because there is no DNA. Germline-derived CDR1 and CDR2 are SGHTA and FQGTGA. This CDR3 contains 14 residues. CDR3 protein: CASSTDLNTGELFF.

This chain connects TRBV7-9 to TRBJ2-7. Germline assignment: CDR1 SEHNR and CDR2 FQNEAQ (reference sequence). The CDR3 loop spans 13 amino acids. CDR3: CASSSSRVGEQYF.

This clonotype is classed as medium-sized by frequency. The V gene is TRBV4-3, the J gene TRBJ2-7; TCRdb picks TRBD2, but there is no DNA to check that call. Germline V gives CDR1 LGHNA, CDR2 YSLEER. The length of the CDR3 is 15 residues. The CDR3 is CASSPTSGPSYEQYF.

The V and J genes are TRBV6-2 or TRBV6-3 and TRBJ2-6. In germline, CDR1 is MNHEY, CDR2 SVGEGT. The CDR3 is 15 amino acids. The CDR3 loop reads CASNPDSSGANVLTF.